The 30 T cell receptor beta chains below were found in one sample sequenced in a study of T cells in Graves' hyperthyroidism and ophthalmopathy. It was RNA transcripts that yielded the amplified TCR beta CDR3 regions. When the TCR CDR3 underwent first-round RT-PCR, the HTBI primer set was used. TCRdb reprocessed the multiplex PCR reads with MiXCR, giving one entry per CDR3 protein. Counted here are a few hundred thousand distinct CDR3 sequences, roughly 15% occurring once; the ten biggest clones make up roughly 20%. The sequencing input was blood. Receptor source: a woman aged 60-75 years with Graves' ophthalmopathy.

This clonotype came up a few times. The chain joins TRBV27 to TRBJ1-4; D may be TRBD1 (5 bases). With 6 bases removed from V and 5 bases from J, the gap between germline ends came to 16 bases. Germline CDR1 is MNHEY and CDR2 is SMNVEV (reference sequence). CDR3 length equals 15 residues. DNA for the CDR3: TGTGCCAGCAGGGACGCAGGGTTTCCCAATGAAAAACTGTTTTTT. It translates to CASRDAGFPNEKLFF.

At least ten counts were recorded for this clonotype. This chain connects TRBV3-1 to TRBJ2-1, with 9 bases fitting TRBD2. The CDR3 has 15 amino acids. Germline V gene data show CDR1 as LGHDT and CDR2 as YNNKEL (reference sequence). The V segment lost 7 bases and the J segment 7 bases; nucleotides outside the gene matches: 11. CDR3 region: CASTLASGNRNEQFF. The CDR3 region has the DNA TGTGCCAGCACGCTGGCTAGCGGGAATCGGAATGAGCAGTTCTTC.

The chain combines TRBV6-1 with TRBJ2-2; D not resolved. The germline V gene encodes CDR1 MNHNS and CDR2 SASEGT. The V end lost 4 bases, the J end lost 1 base, and 10 bases lay between the germline ends. This CDR3 comprises 15 residues. The CDR3 protein is CASSGDSLNTGELFF. The CDR3 DNA reads as TGTGCCAGCAGTGGCGATAGCTTGAACACCGGGGAGCTGTTTTTT.

In its sample, this clonotype was seen many times. The V call is TRBV7-8, the J call TRBJ2-2; TRBD2 matches 9 bases. Germline CDR1 and CDR2: SGHVS and FQNEAQ. The ends lost 9 bases at V and 3 bases at J; junction bases unmatched: 8. This CDR3 has 15 residues. DNA for the CDR3: TGTGCCAGTAGGCAGCGGGGGGAACACACCGGGGAGCTGTTTTTT. Translation gives CASRQRGEHTGELFF.

The sample holds many counts of this clonotype. J is TRBJ2-1 and V is TRBV11-1; the D gene could be TRBD1 or TRBD2 (5 bases each). This CDR3 comprises 15 residues. V gave up 2 bases and J gave up 7 bases, with 15 bases separating them. Germline-derived CDR1 and CDR2 are SGHAT and FQDESV (reference sequence). Written as DNA, the CDR3 is TGTGCCAGCAGCTTACCCGGGACCCCCGCGAATGAGCAGTTCTTC. The encoded protein is CASSLPGTPANEQFF.

The V and J genes are TRBV9 and TRBJ1-1; D is possibly TRBD1 (5 bases). Trimming removed 0 bases at V and 0 bases at J, with 9 bases between. This CDR3 region has 15 residues. Germline V gives CDR1 SGDLS, CDR2 YYNGEE. CDR3 nucleotide sequence: TGTGCCAGCAGCGTAGGGGGCCGTCTGAACACTGAAGCTTTCTTT. Its translation is CASSVGGRLNTEAFF.

This clonotype was counted at least ten times. The rearrangement joins TRBV7-2 to TRBJ2-5; D not certain. CDR3 length equals 15 residues. Per the germline V gene, CDR1 is SGHTA and CDR2 is FQGNSA. Between the trimmed V and J ends, which lost 2 bases and 6 bases, there was a span of 16 bases. The CDR3 sequence: CASSLRWGNGQTQYF. In nucleotides, the CDR3 is TGTGCCAGCAGCTTAAGATGGGGAAACGGACAGACCCAGTACTTC.

This clonotype was counted between two and nine times. One end of the junction does not line up with germline, which may come from a read error. The J gene is TRBJ1-2, the V gene TRBV12-5, with 7 positions matching TRBD1. This CDR3 has 15 residues. Germline V gene data show CDR1 as LGHNT and CDR2 as FRNRAP. The CDR3, as DNA: TGTGCTAGTGGTTCGGCAAGGGGGCCGTACTATAGCTACACCTTC. It translates to CASGSARGPYYSYTF.

The chain recombines TRBV20-1 with TRBJ2-3; possible D gene TRBD2, 6 bases. With 3 bases removed from V and 0 bases from J, the gap between germline ends came to 16 bases. Germline values: CDR1 DFQATT, CDR2 SNEGSKA (reference sequence). This CDR3 comprises 16 residues. In DNA, the CDR3 is TGCAGTGCTAGCACGCCACGAGGGACTAGCACAGATACGCAGTATTTT. It codes for CSASTPRGTSTDTQYF.

A few counts support this clonotype. This chain joins TRBV30 and TRBJ1-6; D gene unclear. Germline V gives CDR1 GTSNPN, CDR2 SVGIG (reference sequence). V was cut by 3 bases and J by 0 bases, with 9 bases left in between. The CDR3 runs 15 residues. In DNA, the CDR3 is TGTGCCTGGAGGGGTGCGAGCTCCTATAATTCACCCCTCCACTTT. This translates into CAWRGASSYNSPLHF.

The chain combines TRBV2 with TRBJ1-3, with a possible D match to TRBD1 (5 bases). Trimming cost V 7 bases and J 0 bases, with 10 bases left between them. The V gene's germline CDR1 is SNHLY and CDR2 FYNNEI. The CDR3 runs to 14 residues. In nucleotides, the CDR3 is TGTGCCAGCAATGAGGGGAGCTCTGGAAACACCATATATTTT. It encodes CASNEGSSGNTIYF. The full variable domain, in which reference TRBV2 and TRBJ1-3 provide the parts outside the CDR3, is EPEVTQTPSHQVTQMGQEVILRCVPISNHLYFYWYRQILGQKVEFLVSFYNNEISEKSEIFDDQFSVERPDGSNFTLKIRSTKLEDSAMYFCASNEGSSGNTIYFGEGSWLTVV.

The V and J genes are TRBV11-3 and TRBJ2-5; 7 bases fit TRBD1. This CDR3 spans 13 amino acids. Trimming removed 5 bases from V and 3 bases from J; junction bases left unmatched: 3. Germline assignment: CDR1 SGHNT and CDR2 YENEEA. The CDR3 nucleotides read TGTGCCAGCAGCCCCGACAGGGAAGAGACCCAGTACTTC. Residues: CASSPDREETQYF.

This clonotype was detected many times. CDR3 protein: CASSLGTGGASGYTF. The DNA of the CDR3 is TGTGCCAGCAGCTTGGGGACAGGGGGCGCTTCGGGCTACACCTTC. The chain uses TRBV5-6 and TRBJ1-2; 11 bases are shared with TRBD1. The CDR3 has 15 amino acids. The V segment lost 0 bases and the J segment 8 bases; nucleotides outside the gene matches: 6. Germline loops: CDR1 SGHDT, CDR2 YYEEEE.

The CDR3: CASSLNPGAAGGHGELFF. The CDR3 DNA reads as TGTGCCAGCAGTTTAAACCCTGGGGCTGCGGGAGGGCACGGGGAGCTGTTTTTT. The chain joins TRBV12-3 or TRBV12-4 to TRBJ2-2; 9 bases fit TRBD2. V lost 2 bases, J lost 7 bases, and 14 bases stayed unmatched. The CDR3 loop spans 18 amino acids.

This clonotype was detected ten times or more. The rearrangement joins TRBV28 to TRBJ2-5, with 7 bases aligning to TRBD2. CDR3 length: 15 residues. The germline V gene has CDR1 MDHEN and CDR2 SYDVKM. With 3 bases clipped from V and 5 bases from J, the junction kept 9 bases outside the gene matches. DNA for the CDR3: TGTGCCAGCAGTTTTTCCCAGGGAGGGGATGAGACCCAGTACTTC. It codes for CASSFSQGGDETQYF.

The chain recombines TRBV20-1 with TRBJ2-4; D unresolved. The CDR3 is 12 residues long. CDR1 and CDR2 (germline): DFQATT, SNEGSKA (reference sequence). Between the trimmed V and J ends, which lost 6 bases and 2 bases, there was a span of 8 bases. In DNA, the CDR3 is TGCAGTGCGTCAAATACCAAAAACATTCAGTACTTC. It is translated as CSASNTKNIQYF.

There are many counts of this clonotype. The chain joins TRBV9 to TRBJ2-3; weak D call: TRBD2 (6 bases). The CDR3 runs 14 residues. Between the trimmed V and J ends, which lost 3 bases and 4 bases, there was a span of 12 bases. CDR1 is SGDLS, CDR2 YYNGEE, per germline. The CDR3 coding sequence is TGTGCCAGCAGCGCCAATAGCGGAGCAGATACGCAGTATTTT. Encoded protein: CASSANSGADTQYF.

This clonotype was observed many times. The chain joins TRBV6-1 to TRBJ1-1; D is undetermined. Trimming removed 6 bases from V and 5 bases from J, with 16 bases in between. This CDR3 comprises 14 residues. Germline loops: CDR1 MNHNS, CDR2 SASEGT. The CDR3 spells CASRNSNRWTEAFF. CDR3 bases: TGTGCCAGCAGGAATTCGAACAGATGGACTGAAGCTTTCTTT.

In its sample, this clonotype was seen many times. The V call is TRBV6-1, the J call TRBJ2-7; 9 bases align to TRBD1. The CDR3 has 14 amino acids. V shed 6 bases and J 2 bases; nucleotides not matched to a gene: 5. CDR1 and CDR2 from the germline V gene are MNHNS and SASEGT. CDR3 in DNA: TGTGCCAGCAGGCCGGGACAGGGTCCCTACGAGCAGTACTTC. This codes for CASRPGQGPYEQYF.

The table lists this clonotype with many counts. The chain joins TRBV7-9 to TRBJ2-1; weak D call: TRBD2 (6 bases). The length of the CDR3 is 16 residues. Trimming left V 5 bases short and J 0 bases short, with 14 bases between. The germline CDR1 and CDR2 sequences are SEHNR and FQNEAQ (reference sequence). CDR3 DNA sequence: TGTGCCAGCAGCAGAATAGCGGATAGCTCCTACAATGAGCAGTTCTTC. Residues: CASSRIADSSYNEQFF. Full variable domain (remainder filled in from reference TRBV7-9 and TRBJ2-1): DTGVSQNPRHKITKRGQNVTFRCDPISEHNRLYWYRQTLGQGPEFLTYFQNEAQLEKSRLLSDRFSAERPKGSFSTLEIQRTEQGDSAMYLCASSRIADSSYNEQFFGPGTRLTVL.

J is TRBJ1-5 and V is TRBV28; 10 nucleotides match TRBD1. CDR1 MDHEN and CDR2 SYDVKM come from the germline V gene. The CDR3 totals 17 residues. Trimming removed 5 bases from V and 5 bases from J; junction bases left unmatched: 12. The CDR3 nucleotides read TGTGCCAGCAGTCATCCGGGACAGGGGTTTGGCGATCAGCCCCAGCATTTT. Translating it yields CASSHPGQGFGDQPQHF.

This clonotype has ten or more counts. V usage is TRBV20-1 and J usage is TRBJ2-7, with D tentatively TRBD1 (6 bases). Germline values: CDR1 DFQATT, CDR2 SNEGSKA (reference sequence). Deletions cut 6 bases from V and 2 bases from J, with 14 bases between. The CDR3 spans 13 residues. The CDR3 region has the DNA TGCAGTGCCATGGGACAAGTGACCTACGAGCAGTACTTC. This codes for CSAMGQVTYEQYF.

In its sample, this clonotype was seen many times. The rearrangement links TRBV5-1 to TRBJ2-1; D may correspond to TRBD1 or TRBD2 (6 bases each). V shed 2 bases and J shed 7 bases, with 13 bases lying between them. This CDR3 has 14 amino acids. Germline V gives CDR1 SGHRS, CDR2 YFSETQ. The CDR3 loop reads CASSFRGDSNEQFF. For the CDR3, the DNA is TGCGCCAGCAGCTTTAGGGGGGATTCAAATGAGCAGTTCTTC.

Many counts were recorded for this clonotype. The chain links TRBV29-1 to TRBJ2-5, with unresolved D. This CDR3 comprises 12 residues. V gave up 0 bases and J gave up 4 bases, with 6 bases separating them. Germline lookup yields CDR1 SQVTM and CDR2 ANQGSEA. CDR3 sequence reads: CSVEEGSETQYF. Here the CDR3 DNA reads TGCAGCGTTGAAGAGGGATCAGAGACCCAGTACTTC.

This clonotype was counted many times. The J gene is TRBJ2-3, the V gene TRBV2; tentatively, D is TRBD1 (6 bases). Trimming stripped 6 bases from V and 4 bases from J, with 17 bases between. The CDR3 totals 15 residues. Germline loops: CDR1 SNHLY, CDR2 FYNNEI. CDR3 loop: CASRQGLGASDTQYF. CDR3 coding DNA: TGTGCCAGCAGGCAGGGGTTGGGGGCTTCAGATACGCAGTATTTT.

The chain joins TRBV6-5 to TRBJ1-2; a possible D gene is TRBD1 (5 bases). Germline V CDR1 and CDR2: MNHEY, SVGAGI. Trimming took 2 bases from V and 8 from J, leaving 18 bases between them. CDR3 length: 15 residues. This CDR3 reads CASSYPIDRGWGYTF. The DNA of the CDR3 is TGTGCCAGCAGTTACCCTATTGATAGGGGATGGGGCTACACCTTC.

This clonotype was found many times. The gene calls are TRBV11-2 and TRBJ2-7, with D tentatively TRBD2 (6 bases). Deletions cut 3 bases from V and 5 bases from J, with 14 bases between. This CDR3 spans 14 amino acids. Germline lookup yields CDR1 SGHAT and CDR2 FQNNGV. The CDR3 coding sequence is TGTGCCAGCAGCTTTGCCGGGAGTATAAACGAGCAGTACTTC. Protein: CASSFAGSINEQYF.

This clonotype was seen at least ten times. V gene TRBV28 combines with J gene TRBJ2-6; D call uncertain. The CDR3 is 16 amino acids. Germline values: CDR1 MDHEN, CDR2 SYDVKM. V dropped 4 bases and J dropped 0 bases, with 10 bases sitting between them. Written as DNA, the CDR3 is TGTGCCAGCAGTTGGGTCAGCCGCTCTGGGGCCAACGTCCTGACTTTC. It translates to CASSWVSRSGANVLTF.

The rearrangement uses TRBV2 and TRBJ1-1; possibly TRBD1 for D (5 bases). The CDR3 runs to 17 residues. Germline CDR1 is SNHLY and CDR2 is FYNNEI. V was cut by 3 bases and J by 11 bases, with 28 bases left in between. CDR3 region: CASSDGGVGDQKVEAFF. The CDR3 DNA follows: TGTGCCAGCAGTGATGGAGGGGTGGGGGATCAAAAGGTTGAGGCTTTCTTT.

Many counts were recorded for this clonotype. CDR3: CASSLPQTPRVEYF. CDR3 in DNA: TGTGCCAGCAGCCTTCCGCAGACCCCCCGGGTGGAGTACTTC. This chain links TRBV28 with TRBJ2-7; D is undetermined. The V end was cut by 6 bases, the J end by 11 bases, with 23 bases between. The CDR3 runs 14 residues. The germline CDR1 and CDR2 sequences are MDHEN and SYDVKM. Together with reference TRBV28 and TRBJ2-7, the CDR3 gives the full variable domain: DVKVTQSSRYLVKRTGEKVFLECVQDMDHENMFWYRQDPGLGLRLIYFSYDVKMKEKGDIPEGYSVSREKKERFSLILESASTNQTSMYLCASSLPQTPRVEYFGPGTRLTVT.